Listed here are 21 T cell receptor beta chains from one sample, sequenced in a study of cytomegalovirus exposure and HLA in healthy donors. 13 Jbeta primers and 60 Vbeta primers were used for the PCR. The repertoire was sequenced with immunoSEQ multiplex PCR; TCRdb's copy has only in-frame clones and lacks some. Here the sample spans 100,000 to 150,000 clones, over 9.5% being singletons. Sequencing input: PBMCs. The receptor set was obtained from a woman under 30 in good health and CMV-seropositive.

The CDR3 loop is CASSLAAGGRSYNEQFF. CDR3 nucleotide sequence: TGTGCCAGCAGCTTAGCAGCTGGAGGGAGGTCCTACAATGAGCAGTTCTTC. The chain employs TRBV11-2 and TRBJ2-1, with D perhaps TRBD2 (6 bases). The V and J ends lost 1 base and 1 base respectively, with 14 bases between them. This CDR3 comprises 17 residues. Germline CDR1 SGHAT, CDR2 FQNNGV.

This chain links TRBV30 with TRBJ1-4; D uncertain. This CDR3 spans 13 amino acids. V lost 7 bases to trimming and J lost 6 bases, with 15 bases between them. The germline gives CDR1 GTSNPN, CDR2 SVGIG (reference sequence). The CDR3 DNA reads as TGTGCCTCCACACACGGGAGTCATGAAAAACTGTTTTTT. It codes for CASTHGSHEKLFF.

This clone was seen more than once but under ten times. The genes are TRBV5-4 and TRBJ2-5; tentatively, D is TRBD2 (5 bases). Looked up from germline, CDR1 is SGHNT and CDR2 is YYREEE (reference sequence). The CDR3 is 14 amino acids. V lost 0 bases, J lost 7 bases, and 13 bases lay in between. CDR3 DNA: TGTGCCAGCAGCTTGGATACAAACCGGGGGACCCAGTACTTC. Its protein product is CASSLDTNRGTQYF.

This clone was observed a handful of times. The V gene is TRBV18, the J gene TRBJ2-5, with 7 bases aligning to TRBD2. The CDR3 has 15 amino acids. Germline V lookup: CDR1 KGHSH, CDR2 LQKENI. V lost 8 bases, J lost 1 base, and 10 bases stayed unmatched. CDR3 loop: CASNSHTGGQETQYF. The CDR3 region has the DNA TGTGCCAGCAACTCTCACACGGGGGGCCAAGAGACCCAGTACTTC.

This clone was seen only a few times. This rearrangement joins TRBV29-1 to TRBJ1-1; D is perhaps TRBD1 (6 bases). This CDR3 contains 13 residues. With 4 bases removed from V and 1 base from J, the gap between germline ends came to 10 bases. CDR1 and CDR2 (germline): SQVTM, ANQGSEA. The DNA for the CDR3 is TGCAGCGTTGTTGGGACATGGAACACTGAAGCTTTCTTT. Its translation: CSVVGTWNTEAFF.

CDR3 bases: TGTGCCAGCAGCCTAATTACCGGGGAGCTGTTTTTT. Amino acids: CASSLITGELFF. The chain has TRBV28 and TRBJ2-2; D is unclear. The CDR3 runs 12 residues. Germline lookup yields CDR1 MDHEN and CDR2 SYDVKM. Trimming stripped 6 bases from V and 5 bases from J, with 7 bases between.

This clone appeared a few times. V gene TRBV5-1 combines with J gene TRBJ2-1; D gene ambiguous. The germline CDR1 and CDR2 sequences are SGHRS and YFSETQ. The CDR3 covers 15 residues. V was trimmed by 0 bases and J by 0 bases, leaving 7 bases between them. The CDR3 loop reads CASSLERVSYNEQFF. In DNA, the CDR3 is TGCGCCAGCAGCTTGGAGCGAGTCTCCTACAATGAGCAGTTCTTC.

The chain recombines TRBV7-3 with TRBJ2-3; D ambiguous. Germline V gene sequence: CDR1 SGHTA, CDR2 FQGTGA. The CDR3 totals 13 residues. V lost 5 bases and J lost 1, with 7 bases in between. CDR3 in amino acids: CASSAQGTDTQYF. CDR3 sequence (DNA): TGTGCCAGCAGCGCCCAGGGCACAGATACGCAGTATTTT.

This clone was observed a handful of times. This chain links TRBV11-3 with TRBJ1-1; 8 bases fit TRBD1. Germline V CDR1 and CDR2: SGHNT, YENEEA. The junction had 9 bases not matched to a gene; V was cut back by 6 bases and J by 0 bases. The CDR3 has 16 residues. As DNA, the CDR3 is TGTGCCAGCAGAACCGGACAGGGCCACATGAACACTGAAGCTTTCTTT. Its translation: CASRTGQGHMNTEAFF.

The J gene is TRBJ2-1, the V gene TRBV5-1; a possible D gene is TRBD2 (6 bases). This CDR3 has 15 amino acids. The germline CDR1 and CDR2 sequences are SGHRS and YFSETQ. The ends were cut back, 0 bases at V and 0 bases at J, with 7 bases in the middle. The CDR3 nucleotides read TGCGCCAGCAGCTTGGGCGGGGTCTCCTACAATGAGCAGTTCTTC. Translating gives CASSLGGVSYNEQFF.

This clone was counted between two and nine times. The rearrangement links TRBV18 to TRBJ2-5; maybe TRBD1 (6 bases). The germline V gene encodes CDR1 KGHSH and CDR2 LQKENI. This CDR3 region has 14 residues. Trimming left V 8 bases short and J 4 bases short, with 17 bases between. CDR3: CASATGLEAETQYF. DNA of the CDR3: TGTGCCAGCGCTACAGGGTTGGAGGCAGAGACCCAGTACTTC. Using reference TRBV18 and TRBJ2-5 for the parts outside the CDR3, the full variable domain is NAGVMQNPRHLVRRRGQEARLRCSPMKGHSHVYWYRQLPEEGLKFMVYLQKENIIDESGMPKERFSAEFPKEGPSILRIQQVVRGDSAAYFCASATGLEAETQYFGPGTRLLVL.

This clone was observed a few times. The genes are TRBV30 and TRBJ1-4, with D perhaps matching TRBD1 (6 bases). The CDR3 is made up of 15 amino acids. The germline CDR1 and CDR2 sequences are GTSNPN and SVGIG (reference sequence). Trimming removed 1 base at V and 0 bases at J, with 9 bases between. In DNA, the CDR3 is TGTGCCTGGAGTGGGACAGATGCAACTAATGAAAAACTGTTTTTT. This translates into CAWSGTDATNEKLFF.

This clone showed up just a few times. This chain links TRBV18 with TRBJ2-7, with D perhaps TRBD2 (6 bases). Germline V gene sequence: CDR1 KGHSH, CDR2 LQKENI. Trimming removed 3 bases from V and 2 bases from J, with 17 bases in between. CDR3 size: 16 residues. CDR3 in amino acids: CASSPWGGVTAYEQYF. DNA of the CDR3: TGTGCCAGCTCACCTTGGGGCGGGGTGACCGCCTACGAGCAGTACTTC.

This clone was detected a few times. The chain carries TRBV6-1 and TRBJ2-1; TRBD2 aligns across 7 bases. Germline loops: CDR1 MNHNS, CDR2 SASEGT. V gave up 4 bases and J gave up 13 bases; unmatched junction bases: 13. This CDR3 spans 14 amino acids. This CDR3 is CASSGLTGEGSQFF. The DNA of the CDR3 is TGTGCCAGCAGTGGACTGACGGGGGAGGGCTCTCAGTTCTTC.

The chain employs TRBV10-3 and TRBJ2-3; D not resolved. The CDR3 is 14 residues long. CDR1 is ENHRY, CDR2 SYGVKD, per germline. V was trimmed by 6 bases and J by 1 base, leaving 11 bases between them. DNA of the CDR3: TGTGCCATCAGATCAGGATATGGCACAGATACGCAGTATTTT. This translates into CAIRSGYGTDTQYF.

This chain uses TRBV5-6 with TRBJ2-7, with D possibly matching TRBD2 (6 bases). V lost 4 bases, J lost 2 bases, and 19 bases lay in between. Germline assignment: CDR1 SGHDT and CDR2 YYEEEE. This CDR3 region has 16 residues. The CDR3 DNA reads TGTGCCAGCAGCCCACGGGGTGAGCGGACTACCTACGAGCAGTACTTC. It codes for CASSPRGERTTYEQYF.

There are a few counts of this clone. The V call is TRBV7-9, the J call TRBJ1-5; D is unresolved. V lost 4 bases and J lost 5, with 6 bases in between. CDR1 SEHNR and CDR2 FQNEAQ come from the germline V gene (reference sequence). The CDR3 is 12 residues long. The CDR3, as DNA: TGTGCCAGCAGCTCCGGTTATCAGCCCCAGCATTTT. The encoded protein is CASSSGYQPQHF.

This chain links TRBV6-5 with TRBJ1-3; the D gene is possibly TRBD1 (6 bases). The germline V gene has CDR1 MNHEY and CDR2 SVGAGI. The CDR3 spans 15 residues. Trimming pared 5 bases from V and 0 bases from J, leaving 11 bases between. The CDR3 region is CASSPQGSSGNTIYF. The DNA for the CDR3 is TGTGCCAGCAGTCCACAGGGAAGCTCTGGAAACACCATATATTTT.

This clone was picked up a small number of times. The rearrangement joins TRBV30 to TRBJ2-1; D gene unclear. Germline assignment: CDR1 GTSNPN and CDR2 SVGIG (reference sequence). CDR3 length: 11 amino acids. Trimming removed 0 bases from V and 10 bases from J, with 7 bases in between. CDR3 sequence reads: CAWSVLSEQFF. The CDR3 region has the DNA TGTGCCTGGAGTGTGTTATCCGAGCAGTTCTTC.

The chain couples TRBV6-5 to TRBJ2-7; D is possibly TRBD2 (6 bases). Trimming took off 0 bases at V and 6 bases at J, with 15 bases between the two ends. CDR1 and CDR2 from the germline V gene are MNHEY and SVGAGI. This CDR3 spans 15 amino acids. As DNA, the CDR3 is TGTGCCAGCAGTTACTCGGCTGAACTAGCCGGCGAGCAGTACTTC. It yields the protein CASSYSAELAGEQYF.

This clone has only a few counts. This sequence joins TRBV2 and TRBJ2-3; 11 bases are a match to TRBD2. Unmatched junction bases numbered 3, after V lost 6 bases and J lost 4 bases. Germline CDR1 SNHLY, CDR2 FYNNEI. The CDR3 is made up of 14 amino acids. CDR3: CASRTSGMADTQYF. CDR3 sequence (DNA): TGTGCCAGCAGGACTAGCGGGATGGCAGATACGCAGTATTTT.